The 12 T cell receptor beta chains reported below all come from one sample, sequenced in a study of CD8 T cells in ankylosing spondylitis. Their antigens are not known. Overall study results and limits: Typical of ankylosing spondylitis blood, it appeared, was a TCR beta motif of eight highly homologous variants.

Each CDR3 protein gets one entry after TCRdb re-called the 5' RACE reads with MiXCR. The data contain about 450,000 distinct CDR3 sequences, roughly 26% of them singletons. What was sequenced was blood, either unsorted or a sorted T cell fraction (not recorded which). The source of these receptors is a male donor with ankylosing spondylitis.

This clonotype has just a few counts. V usage is TRBV3-1 and J usage is TRBJ2-7; TRBD1 aligns across 7 bases. This CDR3 has 13 amino acids. Trimming took 4 bases from V and 10 from J; bases not matched to a gene: 10. Germline V gives CDR1 LGHDT, CDR2 YNNKEL (reference sequence). This CDR3 reads CASSLIGQEPQYF. CDR3 bases: TGTGCCAGCAGCCTCATCGGACAGGAGCCTCAGTACTTC.

A few counts support this clonotype. V gene TRBV7-2 combines with J gene TRBJ2-3; D remains unclear. This CDR3 contains 14 residues. Per germline, CDR1 SGHTA and CDR2 FQGNSA. Trimming took off 0 bases at V and 3 bases at J, with 7 bases between the two ends. In nucleotides, the CDR3 is TGTGCCAGCAGCTTAGCGAGCGTTACAGATACGCAGTATTTT. Protein: CASSLASVTDTQYF.

This clonotype showed up just a few times. The rearrangement links TRBV15 to TRBJ2-5; TRBD2 matches 10 bases. Losses at the gene ends were 0 bases for V and 4 bases for J; bases not matched to a gene: 2. The CDR3 length is 15 residues. CDR1 is LNHNV, CDR2 YYDKDF, per germline (reference sequence). The CDR3 DNA is TGTGCCACCAGCAGAGACACTAGCGGGGCAGAGACCCAGTACTTC. This gives the protein CATSRDTSGAETQYF.

CDR3 in amino acids: CSAWDFIIEKLFF. In nucleotides, the CDR3 is TGCAGTGCTTGGGACTTCATAATTGAAAAACTGTTTTTT. V and J are TRBV20-1 and TRBJ1-4; the D gene is possibly TRBD1 (5 bases). This CDR3 has 13 amino acids. Germline V gene lookup returns CDR1 DFQATT and CDR2 SNEGSKA (reference sequence). Between the trimmed V and J ends, which lost 5 bases and 7 bases, there was a span of 14 bases.

The sample holds many counts of this clonotype. The chain uses TRBV11-2 and TRBJ1-1; TRBD1 might be the D (6 bases). CDR1 and CDR2 from the germline V gene are SGHAT and FQNNGV. The CDR3 runs 14 residues. The V and J ends lost 6 bases and 3 bases respectively, with 14 bases between them. The CDR3 sequence: CASSSIQGYTEAFF. CDR3 in DNA: TGTGCCAGCAGTTCAATCCAGGGGTACACTGAAGCTTTCTTT.

This chain connects TRBV20-1 to TRBJ1-6; no firm D call. The ends were cut back, 0 bases at V and 8 bases at J, with 11 bases in the middle. The CDR3 is made up of 14 amino acids. Germline V gene data show CDR1 as DFQATT and CDR2 as SNEGSKA (reference sequence). CDR3 sequence reads: CSAREVLGHSPLHF. The CDR3, as DNA: TGCAGTGCTAGAGAAGTATTGGGCCATTCACCCCTCCACTTT.

This clonotype occurred once. This chain joins TRBV5-5 and TRBJ1-3; 8 bases match TRBD1. CDR1 SGHKS and CDR2 YYEKEE come from the germline V gene (reference sequence). The CDR3 is made up of 14 amino acids. The J segment lost 7 bases and the V segment lost 0 bases, leaving 3 bases of the junction unmatched. The CDR3 nucleotides are TGTGCCAGCAGCTTGGTTCAGGGGGCTAACACCATATATTTT. Translation gives CASSLVQGANTIYF.

The gene calls are TRBV15 and TRBJ2-1; D call uncertain. Germline V gene lookup returns CDR1 LNHNV and CDR2 YYDKDF (reference sequence). The V end was cut by 5 bases, the J end by 9 bases, with 8 bases between. The CDR3 has 11 residues. CDR3 sequence (DNA): TGTGCCACCAGCGTAGTCAGTGAGCAGTTCTTC. The encoded protein is CATSVVSEQFF. Full variable domain (outside the CDR3, taken from reference TRBV15 and TRBJ2-1): DAMVIQNPRYQVTQFGKPVTLSCSQTLNHNVMYWYQQKSSQAPKLLFHYYDKDFNNEADTPDNFQSRRPNTSFCFLDIRSPGLGDTAMYLCATSVVSEQFFGPGTRLTVL.

Ten or more counts support this clonotype. The J gene is TRBJ2-2, the V gene TRBV10-2, with a tentative D call TRBD1 (6 bases). Trimming shortened V by 4 bases and J by 1 base, and 7 bases separated the two germline ends. The CDR3 has 14 amino acids. Germline assignment: CDR1 WSHSY and CDR2 SAAADI. The CDR3: CASSVQGNTGELFF. DNA of the CDR3: TGCGCCAGCAGTGTACAGGGGAACACCGGGGAGCTGTTTTTT.

In this sample, this clonotype turned up a few times. The rearrangement uses TRBV3-1 and TRBJ2-2, with D possibly being TRBD2 (6 bases). The CDR3 contains 14 residues. V was clipped by 1 base and J by 6 bases, with 9 bases between them. In germline, CDR1 is LGHDT, CDR2 YNNKEL (reference sequence). CDR3 nucleotide sequence: TGTGCCAGCAGCCAAGGTGGAGGGGCCGGGGAGCTGTTTTTT. Translation: CASSQGGGAGELFF. Variable domain in full (rest from reference TRBV3-1 and TRBJ2-2): DTAVSQTPKYLVTQMGNDKSIKCEQNLGHDTMYWYKQDSKKFLKIMFSYNNKELIINETVPNRFSPKSPDKAHLNLHINSLELGDSAVYFCASSQGGGAGELFFGEGSRLTVL.

Many counts were recorded for this clonotype. The chain links TRBV11-3 to TRBJ2-5; D not certain. The V and J ends lost 8 bases and 2 bases respectively, with 12 bases between them. The CDR3 runs to 13 residues. Germline V gene sequence: CDR1 SGHNT, CDR2 YENEEA. The CDR3 DNA reads as TGTGCCAGCCGCTCTCGGAGACAAGAGACCCAGTACTTC. Its translation: CASRSRRQETQYF.

This chain uses TRBV27 with TRBJ2-3; D is possibly TRBD2 (5 bases). The CDR3 has 14 amino acids. V lost 2 bases and J 5 bases, leaving 11 bases between the germline ends. Looked up from germline, CDR1 is MNHEY and CDR2 is SMNVEV (reference sequence). CDR3 coding DNA: TGTGCCAGCAGTTTAGGGAGCCGAGGAGATACGCAGTATTTT. Translation: CASSLGSRGDTQYF.